This is a list of T cell receptor beta chains from one sample in a study of T cells expressing NK-cell markers. Using the 5' RACE reads, TCRdb records one entry per CDR3 protein without DNA. The repertoire table contains around 470,000 distinct CDR3 sequences. Specimen: blood T cells: a sorted CD56 or NKG2C T cell subset, CD4+ or CD8+ T cells, or bulk PBMC T cells (not recorded which). The receptor set was obtained from a woman in her forties or fifties in good health. Each CDR3 is given with its conserved first and last residue. Fields, in order: V gene, J gene, CDR3 protein.

TRBV3-1	TRBJ1-1	CASSQIHGTGGEAFF
TRBV5-1	TRBJ2-5	CASSLVGWGGEETQYF
TRBV12-3/TRBV12-4	TRBJ2-3	CASSLGGGVAKDTQYF
TRBV4-1	TRBJ1-5	CASSRTTRQGRYQPQHF
TRBV7-9	TRBJ2-3	CASSYRVTDTQYF
TRBV5-1	TRBJ2-3	CASSLVGLLTDTQYF
TRBV12-3/TRBV12-4	TRBJ1-2	CASSPGAIYTF
TRBV5-4	TRBJ2-2	CASSLDPTGYVGELFF
TRBV12-3/TRBV12-4	TRBJ1-1	CASSLLAGVAEAFF
TRBV27	TRBJ2-7	CASSLASGRLYEQYF
TRBV10-3	TRBJ1-3	CATGSGSGNTIYF
TRBV3-1	TRBJ2-3	CASSQVRREVWDTDTQYF
TRBV24-1	TRBJ1-6	CATSGDGNSPLHF
TRBV7-8	TRBJ2-1	CASSREGASRGNEQFF
TRBV30	TRBJ1-2	CAWGRQGRGYTF
TRBV7-2	TRBJ2-1	CASSLASSGRGYNEQFF
TRBV9	TRBJ2-2	CASSVGLASTGELFF
TRBV15	TRBJ1-5	CATNPGTDSNQPQHF
TRBV29-1	TRBJ2-3	CSVRRLQRTDTQYF
TRBV4-1	TRBJ1-5	CASTPLEGQRGQPQHF
TRBV10-3	TRBJ2-7	CAISESGSRTSGSYEQYF
TRBV19	TRBJ2-3	CASSIGTGPADTQYF
TRBV28	TRBJ2-3	CASSQPGSTDTQYF
TRBV10-3	TRBJ2-3	CAISVGLAGTDTQYF
TRBV12-5	TRBJ2-2	CASGLVVTTNTGELFF
TRBV12-3/TRBV12-4	TRBJ2-1	CASRLAAGHNEQFF
TRBV25-1	TRBJ2-2	CASSDLGYTGELFF
TRBV2	TRBJ2-4	CASTKGGTPEYF
TRBV7-8	TRBJ1-2	CASSPRGADYGYTF
TRBV20-1	TRBJ2-5	CSARDPWTSGTETQYF
TRBV2	TRBJ2-5	CASGASVETQYF
TRBV4-1	TRBJ2-5	CASSQPQGLAGTETQYF
TRBV27	TRBJ1-1	CASSLLTGSRTEAFF
TRBV12-3/TRBV12-4	TRBJ1-6	CASSHRGPRLSSPLHF
TRBV11-3	TRBJ2-1	CASSLPPTGHEQFF
TRBV18	TRBJ2-1	CASSPRGGPSYNEQFF
TRBV2	TRBJ2-2	CATQTGTNTGELFF
TRBV25-1	TRBJ2-3	CASSAGSGKLADTQYF
TRBV20-1	TRBJ2-1	CSAIGGQGYNEQFF
TRBV29-1	TRBJ2-3	CSVSGGVGVDTQYF
TRBV4-1	TRBJ2-7	CASSSVNPGGVNEQYF
TRBV7-9	TRBJ2-1	CASSLALGSSYNEQFF
TRBV7-7	TRBJ2-5	CAIAGQRETQYF
TRBV10-3	TRBJ1-2	CAINEDRGGGYTF
TRBV7-3	TRBJ2-7	CASSAFPGLSYEQYF
TRBV12-3/TRBV12-4	TRBJ2-7	CASSWGQRSYEQYF
TRBV5-1	TRBJ1-4	CASSLLPRGTNEKLFF
TRBV2	TRBJ2-1	CASIPGRNNEQFF
TRBV2	TRBJ1-3	CASSEGDRSSGNTIYF
TRBV27	TRBJ2-1	CASQLVRSYNEQFF
TRBV7-2	TRBJ2-1	CASSRRLVAGGPGEQFF
TRBV2	TRBJ2-5	CASRASRTAYF
TRBV5-1	TRBJ2-1	CASSLYTSVNEQFF
TRBV20-1	TRBJ2-1	CSARASGRVLSNEQFF
TRBV6-6	TRBJ2-3	CASSPGGISTDTQYF
TRBV5-6	TRBJ2-1	CASKEGLAEQFF